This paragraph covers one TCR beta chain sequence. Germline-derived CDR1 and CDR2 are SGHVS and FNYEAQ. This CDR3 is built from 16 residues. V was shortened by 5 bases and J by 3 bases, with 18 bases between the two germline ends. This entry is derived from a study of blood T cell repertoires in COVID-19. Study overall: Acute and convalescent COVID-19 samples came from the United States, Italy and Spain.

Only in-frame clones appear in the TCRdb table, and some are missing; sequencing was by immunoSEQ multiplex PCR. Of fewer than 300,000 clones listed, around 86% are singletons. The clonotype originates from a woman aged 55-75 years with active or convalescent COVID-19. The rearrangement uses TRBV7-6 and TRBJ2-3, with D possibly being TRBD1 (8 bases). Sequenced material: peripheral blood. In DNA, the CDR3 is TGTGCCAGCAGCCATTCAGTACAGGGGGGGACAGATACGCAGTATTTT. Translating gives CASSHSVQGGTDTQYF.